Listed here are 26 T cell receptor beta chains from one sample, sequenced in a study of shared clonotypes between healthy human individuals. Profiling relied on immunoSEQ multiplex PCR, and the TCRdb table lists in-frame clones only, not all of them. The sample comprises some 320,000 clones, 87% of which are singletons, and 15% to 20% rests with the top ten. Sequenced: memory CD8+ T cells sorted from blood. Subset given: CD45RO+ cells pooled with CCR7-negative TemRA cells. The receptor set was obtained from a man aged 18 to 29 in good health.

The genes are TRBV5-4 and TRBJ2-5; no reliable D call. Germline CDR1 reads SGHNT; CDR2 reads YYREEE (reference sequence). CDR3 size: 15 residues. Trimming left V 3 bases short and J 5 bases short, with 17 bases between. CDR3 in amino acids: CASSSTVSLMETQYF. CDR3 nucleotide sequence: TGTGCCAGCAGCTCCACAGTCTCCTTGATGGAGACCCAGTACTTC.

The chain is built from TRBV4-1 and TRBJ1-2; D may be TRBD1 (5 bases). Germline CDR1 reads MGHRA; CDR2 reads YSYEKL. The CDR3 length is 16 residues. V lost 1 base to trimming and J lost 8 bases, with 20 bases between them. The CDR3 loop reads CASSQGAPGREEGYTF. In DNA form, the CDR3 reads TGCGCCAGCAGCCAAGGGGCTCCCGGCAGGGAGGAAGGCTACACCTTC.

V usage is TRBV4-1 and J usage is TRBJ1-4; no clear D. Trimming took 6 bases from V and 7 from J, leaving 12 bases between them. CDR1 and CDR2 (germline): MGHRA, YSYEKL. The CDR3 covers 13 residues. DNA of the CDR3: TGCGCCAGCAGGTCCACCGGGAGTGAAAAACTGTTTTTT. This encodes CASRSTGSEKLFF.

The J gene is TRBJ1-4, the V gene TRBV10-1; D is uncertain. The ends were cut back, 0 bases at V and 11 bases at J, with 10 bases in the middle. The CDR3 is made up of 13 amino acids. CDR1 WNHNN and CDR2 SYGVQD come from the germline V gene (reference sequence). The CDR3 nucleotides read TGCGCCAGCAGTGAGTCCCCGCATAGTAAACTGTTTTTT. This codes for CASSESPHSKLFF.

J is TRBJ2-1 and V is TRBV27, with a possible D match to TRBD2 (6 bases). In germline, CDR1 is MNHEY, CDR2 SMNVEV (reference sequence). Trimming took 5 bases from V and 2 from J, leaving 10 bases between them. The length of the CDR3 is 14 residues. The CDR3 bases are TGTGCCAGCAGTCCAACGGGAGCCTACAATGAGCAGTTCTTC. It is translated as CASSPTGAYNEQFF.

This rearrangement joins TRBV7-8 to TRBJ2-7, with TRBD1 identical over 7 bases. The ends lost 2 bases at V and 7 bases at J; junction bases unmatched: 5. The CDR3 has 13 amino acids. Germline V gene lookup returns CDR1 SGHVS and CDR2 FQNEAQ. Here the CDR3 DNA reads TGTGCCAGCAGCTTATCCTTGACAGGGGAGCAGTACTTC. Translating it yields CASSLSLTGEQYF.

This clone was counted ten times or more. The chain has TRBV14 and TRBJ2-5; TRBD2 is a possible D gene (6 bases). V lost 3 bases to trimming and J lost 1 base, with 12 bases between them. The germline V gene encodes CDR1 SGHDN and CDR2 FVKESK. The CDR3 spans 15 residues. The CDR3 is CASSQGTQTQETQYF. CDR3 bases: TGTGCCAGCAGCCAGGGGACTCAAACCCAAGAGACCCAGTACTTC.

The rearrangement links TRBV5-6 to TRBJ2-7; possibly TRBD1 for D (6 bases). V gave up 0 bases and J gave up 5 bases, with 12 bases separating them. Germline values: CDR1 SGHDT, CDR2 YYEEEE. The CDR3 is made up of 14 amino acids. The CDR3 sequence is CASSLGDPGDEQYF. The CDR3, as DNA: TGTGCCAGCAGCTTGGGGGACCCAGGGGACGAGCAGTACTTC.

V is TRBV4-1 and J is TRBJ2-7; TRBD2 matches 12 bases. The V gene's germline CDR1 is MGHRA and CDR2 YSYEKL. The CDR3 is 19 amino acids. Trimming at V came to 0 bases and at J to 9 bases, leaving 18 bases not matched to a gene. CDR3 sequence: CASSQDRRPGLAGSLGQYF. In nucleotides, the CDR3 is TGCGCCAGCAGCCAAGATAGGAGGCCAGGACTAGCGGGATCCCTGGGGCAGTACTTC.

The chain links TRBV9 to TRBJ2-3; tentative D call: TRBD2 (6 bases). Germline V CDR1 and CDR2: SGDLS, YYNGEE. This CDR3 has 14 residues. Trimming shortened V by 0 bases and J by 4 bases, and 9 bases separated the two germline ends. The CDR3 is CASSVGGAPDTQYF. CDR3 DNA sequence: TGTGCCAGCAGCGTAGGCGGGGCCCCAGATACGCAGTATTTT.

V usage is TRBV19 and J usage is TRBJ2-7; D gene uncertain. The CDR3 covers 15 residues. The germline V gene has CDR1 LNHDA and CDR2 SQIVND (reference sequence). Deletions cut 3 bases from V and 0 bases from J, with 12 bases between. CDR3 nucleotide sequence: TGTGCCAGTAGTATCTACACCCTACCCTCCTACGAGCAGTACTTC. Amino acids: CASSIYTLPSYEQYF.

V usage is TRBV5-8 and J usage is TRBJ1-4; D uncertain. Germline loops: CDR1 SGHTS, CDR2 YDEGEE. Between the trimmed V and J ends, which lost 4 bases and 4 bases, there was a span of 17 bases. CDR3 length: 16 residues. The CDR3 DNA reads as TGTGCCAGCAGCCTACGACAAATCGGGGTTAATGAAAAACTGTTTTTT. Its translation is CASSLRQIGVNEKLFF.

The genes are TRBV27 and TRBJ2-3; D might be TRBD1 or TRBD2, each matching 5 bases. This CDR3 has 15 residues. The V gene lost 7 bases and the J gene lost 4 bases, with 18 bases spanning the gap. The V gene's germline CDR1 is MNHEY and CDR2 SMNVEV (reference sequence). CDR3 coding DNA: TGTGCCAGCACTCAGGGTTACGGGGTTGCAGATACGCAGTATTTT. Its protein product is CASTQGYGVADTQYF.

The gene calls are TRBV10-3 and TRBJ2-7, with D hard to call. Per germline, CDR1 ENHRY and CDR2 SYGVKD. The V end lost 2 bases, the J end lost 2 bases, and 10 bases lay between the germline ends. The CDR3 has 14 residues. CDR3 residues: CAISEPTYPYEQYF. The CDR3 nucleotides are TGTGCCATCAGTGAGCCCACCTACCCCTACGAGCAGTACTTC.

The chain employs TRBV9 and TRBJ2-3, with 8 positions matching TRBD1. Germline V gene sequence: CDR1 SGDLS, CDR2 YYNGEE. J lost 5 bases, V lost 0 bases, and 5 bases had no gene match. The CDR3 has 15 amino acids. The CDR3 DNA reads as TGTGCCAGCAGCGTAGACCTCAGGGGGCTAGATACGCAGTATTTT. It codes for CASSVDLRGLDTQYF.

In DNA form, the CDR3 reads TGTGCCAGCAGCTTAGTACGGCTGGGCAATGAGCAGTTCTTC. It codes for CASSLVRLGNEQFF. The chain carries TRBV11-2 and TRBJ2-1; D call uncertain. The CDR3 runs to 14 residues. The ends were cut back, 1 base at V and 6 bases at J, with 10 bases in the middle. The V gene's germline CDR1 is SGHAT and CDR2 FQNNGV.

The chain couples TRBV20-1 to TRBJ2-7, with no clear D. CDR3 length: 10 residues. CDR1 and CDR2 (germline): DFQATT, SNEGSKA (reference sequence). Trimming left V 3 bases short and J 3 bases short, with 3 bases between. CDR3 nucleotides: TGCAGTGCTAGCGACTACGAGCAGTACTTC. Protein: CSASDYEQYF.

This chain connects TRBV4-1 to TRBJ2-1; 7 positions agree with TRBD2. The CDR3 sequence is 14 residues long. V shed 8 bases, J shed 10 bases, and the junction held 14 bases outside the gene matches. Germline V gives CDR1 MGHRA, CDR2 YSYEKL. In nucleotides, the CDR3 is TGCGCCAGCCACCCTCCGGGACTAACATACGAGCAGTTCTTC. Its translation: CASHPPGLTYEQFF.

V gene TRBV15 combines with J gene TRBJ2-7; 8 bases are a match to TRBD2. V trimming: 0 bases; J trimming: 0 bases; junction bases outside the gene matches: 10. From germline, CDR1 is LNHNV and CDR2 YYDKDF (reference sequence). The CDR3 is made up of 18 amino acids. The CDR3 sequence is CATSRDDGLAIPSYEQYF. The DNA for the CDR3 is TGTGCCACCAGCAGAGATGATGGACTAGCTATTCCCTCCTACGAGCAGTACTTC.

The chain links TRBV6-1 to TRBJ2-1, with a tentative D call TRBD1 (5 bases). The CDR3 runs 12 residues. Per germline, CDR1 MNHNS and CDR2 SASEGT. The V gene lost 7 bases and the J gene lost 10 bases, with 14 bases spanning the gap. This CDR3 is CASKVQGSEQFF. As DNA, the CDR3 is TGTGCCAGCAAGGTTCAGGGCAGCGAGCAGTTCTTC.

The chain combines TRBV7-9 with TRBJ1-1; D is unclear. The V gene's germline CDR1 is SEHNR and CDR2 FQNEAQ (reference sequence). V was trimmed by 8 bases and J by 0 bases, leaving 7 bases between them. The CDR3 consists of 12 residues. The CDR3 sequence: CASRVMNTEAFF. The CDR3 DNA sequence: TGTGCCAGCCGCGTAATGAACACTGAAGCTTTCTTT.

The CDR3 DNA reads TGTGCCACCCAGGGGGGGGCCAATCAGCCCCAGCATTTT. Its translation is CATQGGANQPQHF. The chain links TRBV10-3 to TRBJ1-5, with 7 nucleotides matching TRBD1. Germline CDR1 ENHRY, CDR2 SYGVKD. Trimming took 10 bases from V and 3 from J; bases not matched to a gene: 6. CDR3 length equals 13 residues.

The chain links TRBV19 to TRBJ2-1, with D perhaps TRBD2 (5 bases). From germline, CDR1 is LNHDA and CDR2 SQIVND (reference sequence). The germline V and J ends were trimmed by 0 bases and 4 bases, with 16 bases remaining between them. The CDR3 is 17 residues long. CDR3 in amino acids: CASSIDYASGTYNEQFF. The CDR3 DNA reads as TGTGCCAGTAGTATAGATTATGCAAGCGGAACATACAATGAGCAGTTCTTC.

This rearrangement joins TRBV10-3 to TRBJ2-7; TRBD1 is a possible D gene (6 bases). Per the germline V gene, CDR1 is ENHRY and CDR2 is SYGVKD. The CDR3 is 14 residues long. The V gene lost 3 bases and the J gene lost 3 bases, with 12 bases spanning the gap. This CDR3 reads CAISEGQMIYEQYF. The CDR3 bases are TGTGCCATCAGTGAAGGACAGATGATCTACGAGCAGTACTTC.

The chain couples TRBV15 to TRBJ2-7; tentative D call: TRBD1 (6 bases). Between the trimmed V and J ends, which lost 0 bases and 1 base, there was a span of 10 bases. The germline V gene has CDR1 LNHNV and CDR2 YYDKDF (reference sequence). This CDR3 is 15 amino acids long. The CDR3 spells CATSRDRGSSYEQYF. The CDR3 region has the DNA TGTGCCACCAGCAGAGACAGGGGATCTTCCTACGAGCAGTACTTC.

This chain joins TRBV9 and TRBJ1-6, with a tentative D call TRBD1 (6 bases). This CDR3 is built from 16 residues. Germline CDR1 reads SGDLS; CDR2 reads YYNGEE. Trimming shortened V by 0 bases and J by 6 bases, and 13 bases separated the two germline ends. For the CDR3, the DNA is TGTGCCAGCAGCGTAGGGGTACAGGGTCTTAATTCACCCCTCCACTTT. Translation gives CASSVGVQGLNSPLHF. The full variable domain, in which reference TRBV9 and TRBJ1-6 provide the parts outside the CDR3, is DSGVTQTPKHLITATGQRVTLRCSPRSGDLSVYWYQQSLDQGLQFLIQYYNGEERAKGNILERFSAQQFPDLHSELNLSSLELGDSALYFCASSVGVQGLNSPLHFGNGTRLTVT.